The sequence of this T cell receptor beta chain was determined in a study of T cell changes during pregnancy in multiple sclerosis. Sequencing was performed with immunoSEQ multiplex PCR; in TCRdb, only in-frame clones are kept and a portion is missing. The table has around 110,000 clones, roughly nine tenths seen once; the top ten hold 1.5%. Germline CDR1 reads SGHRS; CDR2 reads YFSETQ. The V segment lost 4 bases and the J segment 8 bases; nucleotides outside the gene matches: 14. CDR3 length equals 17 residues. This clonotype originated in a female donor with multiple sclerosis, enrolled in a pregnancy study. V gene TRBV5-1 combines with J gene TRBJ1-4; 10 bases are shared with TRBD1. Specimen: peripheral blood, collected in the third trimester of pregnancy. CDR3: CASSDRDRGGIGEKLFF. The DNA for the CDR3 is TGCGCCAGCAGCGACCGGGACAGGGGCGGCATAGGCGAAAAACTGTTTTTT. The whole variable domain, remainder taken from reference TRBV5-1 and TRBJ1-4, is KAGVTQTPRYLIKTRGQQVTLSCSPISGHRSVSWYQQTPGQGLQFLFEYFSETQRNKGNFPGRFSGRQFSNSRSEMNVSTLELGDSALYLCASSDRDRGGIGEKLFFGSGTQLSVL.